This T cell receptor (beta chain) was observed in a study of T cell clonotyping in hematopoietic cell transplantation. Study-level results: After transplant, recipient diversity fell while pathologically expanded clonotypes grew through day 180. Higher Inverse Simpson Index values in graft donor and pretransplant recipient predicted broader posttransplant TCR diversity. Cells were unsorted, so CD4 and CD8 contributions were not separated.

TCRdb keeps only in-frame clones here, not all; method: immunoSEQ multiplex PCR. Altogether approximately 11,000 clones are present, approximately 49% being singletons, with the ten largest covering 8.5% to 9%. The CDR3 has 14 amino acids. Trimming left V 5 bases short and J 4 bases short, with 14 bases between. The germline gives CDR1 SGHTA, CDR2 FQGNSA. This clone is classed as medium-sized. Its antigen is unknown. This TCR came from a male patient in his 50s who had an allogeneic stem cell transplant from an unrelated donor, so the T cells may come from the graft donor. Some clones in this sample may be carry-over from other donors' samples. Here the sequenced sample was PBMCs, taken 30 days after allogeneic stem cell transplant. This chain uses TRBV7-2 with TRBJ2-5; D may be TRBD2 (6 bases). CDR3 region: CASSHRDLRETQYF. CDR3 nucleotide sequence: TGTGCCAGCAGCCACCGGGACTTGCGAGAGACCCAGTACTTC.